This T cell receptor beta chain was documented in a study of blood T cells in healthy people across ages. Concerning this clonotype: Its antigen remains unidentified.

This CDR3 region has 15 residues. V was cut by 4 bases and J by 0 bases, with 13 bases left in between. In germline, CDR1 is LGHNA, CDR2 YSLEER. Primed by a sample-barcoded 5' primer and a J-beta primer mix, a second PCR proceeded for 7 to 11 cycles. TCRdb reprocessed the 5' RACE reads with MiXCR, giving one entry per CDR3 protein. The table shows about 1.8 million distinct CDR3 sequences, with 49% occurring only once. Overall study results and limits: With naive T cell percentage, TCR beta diversity showed a strong correlation.

The V and J genes are TRBV4-3 and TRBJ2-7, with D possibly being TRBD1 (6 bases). The TCR sequence derives from a woman aged 40 to 49 in good health. Sample: blood. The CDR3 sequence is CASSRVQGISYEQYF. The CDR3 bases are TGCGCCAGCAGCCGCGTTCAGGGGATCTCCTACGAGCAGTACTTC.